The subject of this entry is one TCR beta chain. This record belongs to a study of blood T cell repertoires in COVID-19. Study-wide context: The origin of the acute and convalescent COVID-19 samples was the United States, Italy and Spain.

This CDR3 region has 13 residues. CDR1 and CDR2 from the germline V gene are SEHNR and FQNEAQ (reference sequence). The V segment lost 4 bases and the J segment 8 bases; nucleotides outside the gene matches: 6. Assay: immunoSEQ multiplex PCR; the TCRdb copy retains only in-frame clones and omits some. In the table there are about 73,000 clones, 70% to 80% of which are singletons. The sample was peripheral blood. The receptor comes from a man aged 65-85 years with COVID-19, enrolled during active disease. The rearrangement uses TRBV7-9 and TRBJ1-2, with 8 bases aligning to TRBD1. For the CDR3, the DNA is TGTGCCAGCAGCTGGGACAGGTCTCTCGGCTACACCTTC. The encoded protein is CASSWDRSLGYTF.